The clone carrying this T cell receptor (beta chain) appeared a few times. This specimen belongs to a study of patients and donors after allogeneic stem cell transplantation. TCRdb reprocessed the RT-PCR reads via MiXCR and lists one record per CDR3 protein. The table shows 390,000 or so distinct CDR3 sequences, with under 20% occurring only once. This CDR3 is built from 16 residues. The V end lost 3 bases, the J end lost 1 base, and 16 bases lay between the germline ends. The V gene is TRBV12-3 or TRBV12-4, the J gene TRBJ2-7, with D maybe TRBD1 (5 bases). Sample: blood, either unsorted or a sorted T cell fraction (not recorded which). The TCR was taken from a human donor who was either an allogeneic HSCT recipient or a stem cell or donor lymphocyte infusion donor (not recorded which). It is not recorded whose cells these are; they may come from a transplant donor. The CDR3 spells CASSLMSWGSSYEQYF. CDR3 in DNA: TGTGCCAGCAGTTTGATGTCTTGGGGCTCATCCTACGAGCAGTACTTC.